These T cell receptor beta chains were read from a single sample in a study of CD8 T cells in cerebrospinal fluid in Alzheimer's disease. TCRdb reprocessed the 10x single-cell sequencing reads, keeping one entry per CDR3 protein, no DNA. The specimen's table records more than 750 distinct CDR3 sequences. The sample consisted of cerebrospinal fluid. The origin of the receptors is a human donor with Parkinson's disease. Each CDR3 is given with its conserved first and last residue. Not every row has a clone size; where given, it reads once, few, many or a size class.

V gene	J gene	clone size	CDR3 protein
TRBV6-4	TRBJ2-3	large	CASSDSRADTQYF
TRBV30	TRBJ1-1	medium-sized	CAWSWGSEAFF
TRBV3-2	TRBJ2-7	medium-sized	CASSQALTGGEHEQYF
TRBV3-1	TRBJ2-5	medium-sized	CASSQGGLPQETQYF
TRBV10-2	TRBJ2-7	large	CASSQENRGSYEQYF
TRBV3-1	TRBJ2-1	medium-sized	CASSHQGTSGPYNEQFF
TRBV20-1	TRBJ2-5	medium-sized	CSARDHDRGLSGGQYF
TRBV11-2	TRBJ2-4	medium-sized	CASSSGAWGNIQYF
TRBV20-1	TRBJ2-7	medium-sized	CSAPLAGSSYEQYF
TRBV7-2	TRBJ2-5	large	CASSLLWGQQETQYF
TRBV20-1	TRBJ2-1	large	CSASVGSSYNEQFF
TRBV13	TRBJ1-4	medium-sized	CASSFGGTLGEKLFF
TRBV9	TRBJ2-1	large	CASSVVSGYEQFF
TRBV30	TRBJ1-2	large	CAWSAGGYGYTF
TRBV2	TRBJ2-1	medium-sized	CASSVAGDDYNEQFF
TRBV30	TRBJ1-5	medium-sized	CAWRGRGTGSQPQHF
TRBV20-1	TRBJ2-5	medium-sized	CSATTTGTSGRIQTQYF
TRBV10-3	TRBJ2-6	NA	CAISEGVSGANVLTF
TRBV20-1	TRBJ1-1	large	CSAARGAGDEAFF
TRBV6-4	TRBJ2-3	medium-sized	CASGAGGDTDTQYF
TRBV10-3	TRBJ1-3	medium-sized	CAITQGGSRNTIYF
TRBV29-1	TRBJ1-5	medium-sized	CSVALDRVQPQHF
TRBV28	TRBJ1-4	NA	CASSFPSTNEKLFF
TRBV20-1	TRBJ2-3	medium-sized	CSARDRASGGVYSGQYF
TRBV27	TRBJ2-2	medium-sized	CASSFEVNTGELFF
TRBV7-6	TRBJ1-2	medium-sized	CASSLEENYGYTF
TRBV7-2	TRBJ1-3	medium-sized	CASSLVYSGNTIYF
TRBV19	TRBJ2-5	medium-sized	CASSIEGRRWTQYF
TRBV27	TRBJ2-1	medium-sized	CASTSGGAYNEQFF
TRBV7-2	TRBJ2-7	large	CASSQGQGYSSYEQYF
TRBV29-1	TRBJ2-3	medium-sized	CSGTSGRITDTQYF
TRBV5-1	TRBJ2-1	medium-sized	CASSPIGTNNEQFF
TRBV7-2	TRBJ2-2	large	CASSPGERGNTGELFF
TRBV10-1	TRBJ2-5	NA	CASSGTWGAGTQYF
TRBV20-1	TRBJ2-3	medium-sized	CSARVSGKETDTQYF
TRBV3-1	TRBJ2-5	medium-sized	CASSQGTSTQETQYF
TRBV7-9	TRBJ1-5	medium-sized	CASSPGPQPQHF
TRBV11-1	TRBJ2-3	NA	CASSLGGGAVSDTQYF
TRBV30	TRBJ2-7	large	CAWGTGYEQYF
TRBV28	TRBJ2-5	medium-sized	CASSSRGQHQETQYF
TRBV20-1	TRBJ2-7	large	CSARAQGIVVASYEQYF
TRBV20-1	TRBJ1-5	NA	CSARVAGTGNQPQHF
TRBV27	TRBJ2-7	medium-sized	CASSQTRGFGHEQYF
TRBV19	TRBJ2-2	NA	CASSFRVAGELFF
TRBV4-3	TRBJ1-4	medium-sized	CASSQDEPPGEKLFF
TRBV20-1	TRBJ2-3	large	CSAYPGQRMTDTQYF
TRBV6-5	TRBJ1-5	large	CASSPSWGDNQPQHF
TRBV3-1	TRBJ1-5	medium-sized	CASSQGTGGNQPQHF
TRBV27	TRBJ1-4	medium-sized	CASSFGGKGEKLFF
TRBV9	TRBJ2-5	NA	CASSPGTGIRQTQYF
TRBV5-4	TRBJ1-2	NA	CASSKDRERGYTF
TRBV7-9	TRBJ2-3	large	CASSFRIVGLLSTDTQYF
TRBV15	TRBJ1-6	medium-sized	CATSFQTGANSPLHF
TRBV6-5	TRBJ2-7	medium-sized	CASSSTGTYEQYF
TRBV4-2	TRBJ2-3	medium-sized	CASSQAELFTDTQYF
TRBV13	TRBJ1-1	medium-sized	CASSWRGSSDTEAFF
TRBV7-2	TRBJ2-7	large	CASSLGRVAEQYF